Below are 12 T cell receptor beta chains sequenced from a single sample in a study of blood T cell repertoires in COVID-19. Clones were read by immunoSEQ multiplex PCR, and TCRdb kept only the in-frame ones, dropping some. Among a few hundred thousand clones listed, approximately 88% were seen once. The material sequenced was peripheral blood. The origin of the receptors is a woman in her 30s who had recovered from COVID-19.

The chain is built from TRBV28 and TRBJ1-2, with D maybe TRBD1 (6 bases). This CDR3 is built from 15 residues. Germline V gives CDR1 MDHEN, CDR2 SYDVKM. The V and J ends lost 4 bases and 0 bases respectively, with 12 bases between them. Here the CDR3 reads CASSSGASTNYGYTF. For the CDR3, the DNA is TGTGCCAGCAGTTCAGGGGCTAGTACTAACTATGGCTACACCTTC.

This chain uses TRBV4-1 with TRBJ2-1; TRBD1 is a possible D gene (5 bases). Trimming took off 0 bases at V and 4 bases at J, with 10 bases between the two ends. The V gene's germline CDR1 is MGHRA and CDR2 YSYEKL. CDR3 length: 15 amino acids. The CDR3: CASSQDWQGYNEQFF. The CDR3 nucleotides read TGCGCCAGCAGCCAAGATTGGCAGGGATACAATGAGCAGTTCTTC.

This clone showed up just once. This chain links TRBV7-2 with TRBJ2-7; no clear D gene. CDR1 is SGHTA, CDR2 FQGNSA, per germline. The V end was cut by 6 bases, the J end by 2 bases, with 14 bases between. CDR3 length: 14 residues. This CDR3 is CASSFLAQAYEQYF. CDR3 DNA sequence: TGTGCCAGCAGTTTTTTGGCTCAGGCCTACGAGCAGTACTTC.

CDR3 DNA: TGTGCCTGGAGTAATTGGGCCTCTGGAAACACCATATATTTT. Encoded protein: CAWSNWASGNTIYF. V gene TRBV30 combines with J gene TRBJ1-3, with D unresolved. The CDR3 covers 14 residues. Germline V CDR1 and CDR2: GTSNPN, SVGIG (reference sequence). Between the trimmed V and J ends, which lost 2 bases and 0 bases, there was a span of 8 bases. Supplemented by reference TRBV30 and TRBJ1-3, the full variable domain reads SQTIHQWPATLVQPVGSPLSLECTVEGTSNPNLYWYRQAAGRGLQLLFYSVGIGQISSEVPQNLSASRPQDRQFILSSKKLLLSDSGFYLCAWSNWASGNTIYFGEGSWLTVV.

This clone was seen only a few times. This rearrangement joins TRBV2 to TRBJ2-2, with 7 positions matching TRBD2. The germline V gene has CDR1 SNHLY and CDR2 FYNNEI. The CDR3 contains 15 residues. V lost 8 bases and J lost 5; bases outside the gene matches: 11. The CDR3: CASRSLRGGTGELFF. The CDR3 DNA follows: TGTGCCAGCCGATCCTTGAGGGGAGGGACCGGGGAGCTGTTTTTT.

This clone was recorded only once. This chain uses TRBV5-1 with TRBJ2-2; D might be TRBD2 (5 bases). Deletions cut 4 bases from V and 3 bases from J, with 13 bases between. The CDR3 covers 15 residues. Looked up from germline, CDR1 is SGHRS and CDR2 is YFSETQ. The CDR3 sequence: CASSLAGPDTGELFF. For the CDR3, the DNA is TGCGCCAGCAGCCTAGCCGGACCGGACACCGGGGAGCTGTTTTTT.

This chain uses TRBV19 with TRBJ2-2; 7 nucleotides agree with TRBD2. The CDR3 runs to 14 residues. Germline assignment: CDR1 LNHDA and CDR2 SQIVND (reference sequence). Losses at the gene ends were 4 bases for V and 5 bases for J; bases not matched to a gene: 4. In nucleotides, the CDR3 is TGTGCCAGTAGTAGGGGGAGGGGTACCGGGGAGCTGTTTTTT. This encodes CASSRGRGTGELFF.

This chain connects TRBV9 to TRBJ2-1; 11 bases are shared with TRBD1. This CDR3 has 15 amino acids. The V segment lost 0 bases and the J segment 6 bases; nucleotides outside the gene matches: 2. Per germline, CDR1 SGDLS and CDR2 YYNGEE. In DNA form, the CDR3 reads TGTGCCAGCAGCGTAGGCGGGACAGGGGGCAATGAGCAGTTCTTC. Its translation: CASSVGGTGGNEQFF.

The rearrangement uses TRBV6-2 or TRBV6-3 and TRBJ1-2, with D perhaps TRBD1 (6 bases). V lost 5 bases and J 7 bases, leaving 14 bases between the germline ends. CDR3 length: 13 amino acids. CDR1 is MNHEY, CDR2 SVGEGT, per germline. CDR3 sequence: CASSVDRLSGYTF. CDR3 in DNA: TGTGCCAGCAGTGTTGACAGGTTGAGTGGCTACACCTTC.

This sequence joins TRBV28 and TRBJ1-1; 8 nucleotides match TRBD1. Trimming at V came to 7 bases and at J to 4 bases, leaving 8 bases not matched to a gene. Germline V gene lookup returns CDR1 MDHEN and CDR2 SYDVKM. CDR3 length: 14 amino acids. CDR3: CASKPGGAGTEAFF. For the CDR3, the DNA is TGTGCCAGCAAGCCAGGGGGCGCGGGCACTGAAGCTTTCTTT.

The chain uses TRBV9 and TRBJ2-3; D is possibly TRBD2 (5 bases). The germline CDR1 and CDR2 sequences are SGDLS and YYNGEE. This CDR3 spans 15 amino acids. Trimming removed 3 bases from V and 3 bases from J, with 14 bases in between. The CDR3 here is CASSAGVMGTDTQYF. The CDR3 DNA reads TGTGCCAGCAGCGCCGGGGTAATGGGGACAGATACGCAGTATTTT.

The rearrangement links TRBV19 to TRBJ1-4; 9 bases line up with TRBD1. This CDR3 contains 14 residues. CDR1 is LNHDA, CDR2 SQIVND, per germline (reference sequence). J lost 4 bases, V lost 4 bases, and 1 base had no gene match. The CDR3 here is CASSRDRVNEKLFF. The CDR3 nucleotides are TGTGCCAGTAGTAGGGACAGGGTTAATGAAAAACTGTTTTTT.